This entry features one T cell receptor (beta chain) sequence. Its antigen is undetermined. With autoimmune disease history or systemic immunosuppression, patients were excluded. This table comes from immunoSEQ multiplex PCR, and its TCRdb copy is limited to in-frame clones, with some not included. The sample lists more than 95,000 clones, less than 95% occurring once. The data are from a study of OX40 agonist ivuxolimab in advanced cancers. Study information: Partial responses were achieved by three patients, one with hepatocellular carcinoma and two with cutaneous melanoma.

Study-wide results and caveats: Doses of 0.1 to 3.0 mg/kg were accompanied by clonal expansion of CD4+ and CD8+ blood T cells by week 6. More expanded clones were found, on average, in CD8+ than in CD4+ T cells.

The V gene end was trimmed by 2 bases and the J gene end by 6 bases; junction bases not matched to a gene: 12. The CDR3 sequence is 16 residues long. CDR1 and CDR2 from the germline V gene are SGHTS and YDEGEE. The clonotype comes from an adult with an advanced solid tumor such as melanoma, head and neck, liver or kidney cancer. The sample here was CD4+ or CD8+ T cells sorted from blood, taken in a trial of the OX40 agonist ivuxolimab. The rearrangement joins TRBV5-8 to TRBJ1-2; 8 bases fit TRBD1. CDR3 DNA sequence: TGTGCCAGCAGCTTCGTCAAAACGGACAGGGAAAATGGCTACACCTTC. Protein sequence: CASSFVKTDRENGYTF.